Presented here are 15 T cell receptor beta chains from one specimen sequenced in a study of blood T cells in healthy people across ages. A J-beta primer mix and a sample-barcoded 5' primer were used in a second PCR of roughly 7 to 12 cycles. Using its own MiXCR run on the 5' RACE reads, TCRdb lists one record per CDR3 protein. The sample records about 2 million distinct CDR3 sequences, roughly 49% being singletons. The sequenced sample consisted of blood. Every receptor here comes from a middle-aged woman in good health.

The rearrangement links TRBV28 to TRBJ2-5; possibly TRBD1 for D (5 bases). The end of the DNA fits TRBJ2-7 better, so the J call may be wrong. The germline V gene has CDR1 MDHEN and CDR2 SYDVKM. This CDR3 has 18 amino acids. The CDR3 region is CASSFYPPQGAPSYEQYF. CDR3 bases: TGTGCCAGCAGTTTTTACCCCCCTCAGGGTGCTCCTTCCTACGAGCAGTACTTC.

A few counts support this clonotype. This chain joins TRBV27 and TRBJ1-2; 9 positions match TRBD1. This CDR3 spans 14 amino acids. Losses at the gene ends were 8 bases for V and 2 bases for J; bases not matched to a gene: 6. Germline assignment: CDR1 MNHEY and CDR2 SMNVEV (reference sequence). The CDR3 DNA reads as TGTGCCAGCCGGCGGACAGGGGAGAACTATGGCTACACCTTC. This encodes CASRRTGENYGYTF.

The J gene is TRBJ2-3, the V gene TRBV11-2, with D possibly TRBD2 on 7 matching bases. The V and J ends lost 6 bases and 3 bases respectively, with 16 bases between them. CDR1 is SGHAT, CDR2 FQNNGV, per germline. The CDR3 is 15 residues long. Here the CDR3 reads CASRGRGGRTDTQYF. CDR3 sequence (DNA): TGTGCCAGCAGAGGGAGGGGGGGCAGGACAGATACGCAGTATTTT.

The chain carries TRBV24-1 and TRBJ2-4, with TRBD1 identical over 9 bases. The DNA matches TRBJ2-7 better at its end, which makes the J call doubtful. CDR1 and CDR2 from the germline V gene are KGHDR and SFDVKD. The CDR3 is made up of 13 amino acids. In DNA form, the CDR3 reads TGTGCCACGCAGGCGGACAGGGGTTACGAGCAGTACTTC. Protein sequence: CATQADRGYEQYF.

This clonotype was seen more than once but under ten times. This chain uses TRBV7-9 with TRBJ2-1, with a weak D call TRBD2 (6 bases). The germline V and J ends were trimmed by 5 bases and 10 bases, with 12 bases remaining between them. The CDR3 spans 12 residues. CDR1 is SEHNR and CDR2 is FQNEAQ in the germline V gene (reference sequence). CDR3 sequence: CASSDGGLEQFF. The CDR3 DNA follows: TGTGCCAGCAGCGACGGGGGACTCGAGCAGTTCTTC.

On this clonotype: The junction and the germline gene differ at one end; a read error may be behind it. The V call is TRBV12-3 or TRBV12-4, the J call TRBJ2-3, with D possibly being TRBD1 (5 bases). The CDR3 runs to 14 residues. The CDR3 reads CASSYLVSTDTRYF. The CDR3 coding sequence is TGTGCCAGCAGTTACCTAGTGTCGACAGATACGCGGTATTTT.

This chain uses TRBV7-9 with TRBJ2-2; D is ambiguous. This CDR3 has 18 amino acids. Germline V gives CDR1 SEHNR, CDR2 FQNEAQ (reference sequence). Trimming pared 1 base from V and 1 base from J, leaving 16 bases between. The CDR3 DNA follows: TGTGCCAGCAGCTTAGAGGAGCGCGTGACGGTGAACACCGGGGAGCTGTTTTTT. Its protein product is CASSLEERVTVNTGELFF. Looking up the rest from reference TRBV7-9 and TRBJ2-2 gives the full variable domain: DTGVSQNPRHKITKRGQNVTFRCDPISEHNRLYWYRQTLGQGPEFLTYFQNEAQLEKSRLLSDRFSAERPKGSFSTLEIQRTEQGDSAMYLCASSLEERVTVNTGELFFGEGSRLTVL.

This chain links TRBV28 with TRBJ2-5; 8 bases fit TRBD1. Germline lookup yields CDR1 MDHEN and CDR2 SYDVKM. The CDR3 consists of 16 residues. V trimming: 5 bases; J trimming: 5 bases; junction bases outside the gene matches: 13. The CDR3 loop is CASSVAAGGIRETQYF. For the CDR3, the DNA is TGTGCCAGCAGTGTTGCGGCAGGGGGCATAAGGGAGACCCAGTACTTC.

The chain recombines TRBV15 with TRBJ2-7; possibly TRBD1 for D (5 bases). The CDR3 sequence is 14 residues long. Germline V gene data show CDR1 as LNHNV and CDR2 as YYDKDF (reference sequence). Trimming shortened V by 4 bases and J by 2 bases, and 12 bases separated the two germline ends. CDR3 sequence: CATSIDSVTYEQYF. In nucleotides, the CDR3 is TGTGCCACCAGCATAGACAGTGTAACCTACGAGCAGTACTTC.

V usage is TRBV7-9 and J usage is TRBJ1-4; D unresolved. Germline values: CDR1 SEHNR, CDR2 FQNEAQ (reference sequence). This CDR3 has 14 residues. Trimming removed 4 bases from V and 3 bases from J, with 9 bases in between. Here the CDR3 DNA reads TGTGCCAGCAGCTCGACTCAGTCTAATGAAAAACTGTTTTTT. Protein sequence: CASSSTQSNEKLFF.

The chain recombines TRBV9 with TRBJ2-1; TRBD1 is a possible D gene (6 bases). Germline loops: CDR1 SGDLS, CDR2 YYNGEE. This CDR3 contains 15 residues. Trimming shortened V by 0 bases and J by 7 bases, and 14 bases separated the two germline ends. Here the CDR3 reads CASSVATGSLNEQFF. For the CDR3, the DNA is TGTGCCAGCAGCGTAGCTACAGGGTCCCTTAATGAGCAGTTCTTC.

CDR3 sequence (DNA): TGTGCCAGCAGCACGGACAGGTCGGACTATGGCTACACCTTC. Translated: CASSTDRSDYGYTF. The chain couples TRBV7-2 to TRBJ1-2; 7 positions agree with TRBD1. CDR1 SGHTA and CDR2 FQGNSA come from the germline V gene. This CDR3 comprises 14 residues. V lost 5 bases and J lost 3; bases outside the gene matches: 6.

This chain uses TRBV20-1 with TRBJ2-3, with TRBD1 identical over 11 bases. Germline CDR1 DFQATT, CDR2 SNEGSKA (reference sequence). The CDR3 runs 15 residues. With 8 bases clipped from V and 4 bases from J, the junction kept 11 bases outside the gene matches. The CDR3 spells CSSWGGTGGADTQYF. CDR3 DNA sequence: TGCAGTTCCTGGGGGGGGACAGGGGGTGCAGATACGCAGTATTTT.

The chain couples TRBV27 to TRBJ1-4; 7 bases are a match to TRBD1. V dropped 0 bases and J dropped 3; count of bases not matched to a gene: 7. Germline CDR1 reads MNHEY; CDR2 reads SMNVEV (reference sequence). The CDR3 covers 17 residues. The CDR3 sequence is CASSLSITTGANEKLFF. The CDR3 coding sequence is TGTGCCAGCAGTTTATCGATTACAACAGGGGCTAATGAAAAACTGTTTTTT.

The genes are TRBV5-1 and TRBJ2-3; the D gene is possibly TRBD1 (6 bases). CDR1 is SGHRS, CDR2 YFSETQ, per germline. The CDR3 runs 14 residues. V lost 3 bases to trimming and J lost 4 bases, with 12 bases between them. The CDR3 DNA reads TGCGCCAGCAGCTCCAGGGGTTCGGCAGATACGCAGTATTTT. Translation: CASSSRGSADTQYF.